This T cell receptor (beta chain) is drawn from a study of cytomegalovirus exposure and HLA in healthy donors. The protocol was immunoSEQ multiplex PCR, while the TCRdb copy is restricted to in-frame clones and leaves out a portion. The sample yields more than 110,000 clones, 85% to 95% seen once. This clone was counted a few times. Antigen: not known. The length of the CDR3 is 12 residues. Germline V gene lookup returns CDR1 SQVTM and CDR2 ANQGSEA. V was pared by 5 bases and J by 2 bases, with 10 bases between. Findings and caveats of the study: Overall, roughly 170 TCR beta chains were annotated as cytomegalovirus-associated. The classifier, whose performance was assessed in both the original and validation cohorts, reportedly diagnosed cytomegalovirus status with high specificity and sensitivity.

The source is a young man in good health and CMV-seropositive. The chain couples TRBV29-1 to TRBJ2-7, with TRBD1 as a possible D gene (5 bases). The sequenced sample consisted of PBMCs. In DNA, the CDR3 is TGCAGCGTTCCCCAGGGTCCCTACGAGCAGTACTTC. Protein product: CSVPQGPYEQYF.